The clone carrying this TCR beta chain has only one observation. There are 12 residues in the CDR3. Trimming cost V 5 bases and J 5 bases; bases outside gene matches: 3. CDR1 is DFQATT and CDR2 is SNEGSKA in the germline V gene (reference sequence). Combining a sample-barcoded 5' primer with a J-beta primer mix, a second PCR ran for about 6 to 11 cycles. A 12-random-nucleotide template-switch adaptor tagged each cDNA molecule. TCRdb passed the 5' RACE reads through MiXCR, listing each CDR3 protein once. The sample lists some 930,000 distinct CDR3 sequences; about 27% were seen once. This record belongs to a study of blood T cells in healthy people across ages. This same sample was also part of a study on T cells of mothers and their children. As that report states: Each mother gave over 10 million TCR beta CDR3 reads; each child, roughly 3.1 million.

The sequence was collected from a woman between 40 and 55 years old in good health. Input material: blood. The V gene is TRBV20-1, the J gene TRBJ2-5; 9 nucleotides line up with TRBD2. This CDR3 is CSAWTSEETQYF. CDR3 bases: TGCAGTGCTTGGACTAGCGAGGAGACCCAGTACTTC.